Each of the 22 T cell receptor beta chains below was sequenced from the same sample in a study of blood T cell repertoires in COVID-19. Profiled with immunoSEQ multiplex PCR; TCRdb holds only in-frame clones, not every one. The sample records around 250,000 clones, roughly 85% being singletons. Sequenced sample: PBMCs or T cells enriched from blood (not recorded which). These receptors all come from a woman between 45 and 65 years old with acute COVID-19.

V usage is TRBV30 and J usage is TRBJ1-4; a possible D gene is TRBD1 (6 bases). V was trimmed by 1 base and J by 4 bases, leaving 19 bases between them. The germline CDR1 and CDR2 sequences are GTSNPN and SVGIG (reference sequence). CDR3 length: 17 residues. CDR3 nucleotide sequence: TGTGCCTGGAGTGCCTCAGGGAGAGGGGGTCATAATGAAAAACTGTTTTTT. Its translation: CAWSASGRGGHNEKLFF.

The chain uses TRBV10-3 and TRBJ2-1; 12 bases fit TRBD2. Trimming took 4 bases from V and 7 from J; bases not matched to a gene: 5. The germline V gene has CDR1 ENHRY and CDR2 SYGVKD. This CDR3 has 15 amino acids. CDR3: CAISGGTSGSNEQFF. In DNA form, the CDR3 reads TGTGCCATCAGTGGTGGGACTAGCGGGTCAAATGAGCAGTTCTTC.

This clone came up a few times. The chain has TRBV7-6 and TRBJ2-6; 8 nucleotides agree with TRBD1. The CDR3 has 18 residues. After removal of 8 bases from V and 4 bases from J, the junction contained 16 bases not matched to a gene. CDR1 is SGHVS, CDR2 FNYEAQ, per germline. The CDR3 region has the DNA TGTGCCAGCGGAAGGGTACAGGGGGGTTCATCCGGGGCCAACGTCCTGACTTTC. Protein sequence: CASGRVQGGSSGANVLTF.

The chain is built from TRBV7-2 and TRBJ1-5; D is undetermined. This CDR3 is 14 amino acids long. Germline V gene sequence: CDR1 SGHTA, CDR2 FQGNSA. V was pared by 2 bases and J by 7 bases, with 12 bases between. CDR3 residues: CASSLTGLEQPQHF. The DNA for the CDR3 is TGTGCCAGCAGCTTAACCGGGTTGGAGCAGCCCCAGCATTTT.

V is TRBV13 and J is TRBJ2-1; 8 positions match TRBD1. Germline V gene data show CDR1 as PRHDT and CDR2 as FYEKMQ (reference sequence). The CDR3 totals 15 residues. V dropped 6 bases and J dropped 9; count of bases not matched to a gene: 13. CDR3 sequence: CASRRTSDREGEQFF. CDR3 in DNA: TGTGCCAGCAGACGAACCTCGGACAGGGAAGGTGAGCAGTTCTTC.

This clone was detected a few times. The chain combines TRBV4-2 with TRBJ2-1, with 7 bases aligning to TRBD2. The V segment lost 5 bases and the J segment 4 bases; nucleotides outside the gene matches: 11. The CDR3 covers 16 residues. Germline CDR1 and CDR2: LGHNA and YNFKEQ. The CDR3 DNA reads TGTGCCAGCAGCACAGGCGTGCTAGCGGCTTACAATGAGCAGTTCTTC. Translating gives CASSTGVLAAYNEQFF.

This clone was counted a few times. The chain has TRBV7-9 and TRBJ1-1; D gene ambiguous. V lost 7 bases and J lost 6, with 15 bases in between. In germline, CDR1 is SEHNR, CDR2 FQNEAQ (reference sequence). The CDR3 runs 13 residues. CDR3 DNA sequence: TGTGCCAGCACCAAGAAGCGGGAAGCTGAAGCTTTCTTT. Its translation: CASTKKREAEAFF.

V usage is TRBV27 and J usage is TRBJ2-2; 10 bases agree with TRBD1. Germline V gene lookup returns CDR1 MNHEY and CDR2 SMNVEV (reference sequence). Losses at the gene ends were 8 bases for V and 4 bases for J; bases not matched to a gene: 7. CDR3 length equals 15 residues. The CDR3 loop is CASGQGGRGTGELFF. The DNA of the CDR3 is TGTGCCAGCGGACAGGGGGGACGGGGCACCGGGGAGCTGTTTTTT.

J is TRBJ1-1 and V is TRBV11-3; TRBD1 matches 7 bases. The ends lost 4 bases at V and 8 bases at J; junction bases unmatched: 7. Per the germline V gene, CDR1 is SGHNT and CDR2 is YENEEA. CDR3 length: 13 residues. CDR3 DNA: TGTGCCAGCAGCTCCGGGACAGCCACAGAAGCTTTCTTT. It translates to CASSSGTATEAFF. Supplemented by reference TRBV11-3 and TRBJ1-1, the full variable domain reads EAGVVQSPRYKIIEKKQPVAFWCNPISGHNTLYWYLQNLGQGPELLIRYENEEAVDDSQLPKDRFSAERLKGVDSTLKIQPAELGDSAVYLCASSSGTATEAFFGQGTRLTVV.

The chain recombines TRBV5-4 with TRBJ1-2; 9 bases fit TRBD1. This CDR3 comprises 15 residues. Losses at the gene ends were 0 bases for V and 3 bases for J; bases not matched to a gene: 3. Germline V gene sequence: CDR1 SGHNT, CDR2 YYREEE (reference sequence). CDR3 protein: CASSLGQGGDYGYTF. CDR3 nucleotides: TGTGCCAGCAGCTTGGGACAGGGGGGAGACTATGGCTACACCTTC.

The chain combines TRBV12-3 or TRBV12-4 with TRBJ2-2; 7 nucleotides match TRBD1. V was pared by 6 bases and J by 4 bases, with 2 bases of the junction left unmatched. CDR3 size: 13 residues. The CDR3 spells CASSAGGTGELFF. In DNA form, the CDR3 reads TGTGCCAGCAGCGCAGGGGGCACCGGGGAGCTGTTTTTT.

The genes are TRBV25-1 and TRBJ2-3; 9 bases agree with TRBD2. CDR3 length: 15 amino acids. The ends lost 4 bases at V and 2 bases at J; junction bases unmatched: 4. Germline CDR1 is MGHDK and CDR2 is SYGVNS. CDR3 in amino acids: CASSGAGGITDTQYF. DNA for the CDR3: TGTGCCAGCAGTGGAGCGGGGGGAATCACAGATACGCAGTATTTT.

This CDR3 is CASSSLGTGVEQYF. Here the CDR3 DNA reads TGCGCCAGCAGCTCTCTGGGGACAGGGGTCGAGCAGTACTTC. The chain combines TRBV5-1 with TRBJ2-7; 10 positions agree with TRBD1. Unmatched junction bases numbered 6, after V lost 3 bases and J lost 6 bases. The CDR3 covers 14 residues. Germline-derived CDR1 and CDR2 are SGHRS and YFSETQ.

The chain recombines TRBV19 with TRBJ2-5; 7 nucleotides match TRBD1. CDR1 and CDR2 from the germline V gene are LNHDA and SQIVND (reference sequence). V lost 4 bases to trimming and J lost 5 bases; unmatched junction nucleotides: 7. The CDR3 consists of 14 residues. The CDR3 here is CASSTRQGGETQYF. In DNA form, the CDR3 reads TGTGCCAGTAGTACTCGACAGGGCGGGGAGACCCAGTACTTC.

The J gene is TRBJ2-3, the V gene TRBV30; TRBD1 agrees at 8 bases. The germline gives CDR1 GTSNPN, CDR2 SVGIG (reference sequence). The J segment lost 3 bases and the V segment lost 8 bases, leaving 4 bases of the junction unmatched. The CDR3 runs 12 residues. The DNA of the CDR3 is TGTGCCGGGACAGGTCCAACAGATACGCAGTATTTT. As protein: CAGTGPTDTQYF.

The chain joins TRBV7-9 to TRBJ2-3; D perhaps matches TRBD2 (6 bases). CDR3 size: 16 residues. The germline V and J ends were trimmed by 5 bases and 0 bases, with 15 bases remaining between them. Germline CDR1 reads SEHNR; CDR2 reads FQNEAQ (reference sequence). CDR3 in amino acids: CASSPGTAVSTDTQYF. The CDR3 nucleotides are TGTGCCAGCAGCCCCGGGACTGCGGTTAGCACAGATACGCAGTATTTT.

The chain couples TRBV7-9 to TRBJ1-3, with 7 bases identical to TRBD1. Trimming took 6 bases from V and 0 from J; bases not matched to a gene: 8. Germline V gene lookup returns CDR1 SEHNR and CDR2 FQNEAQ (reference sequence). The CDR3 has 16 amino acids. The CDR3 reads CASRPWTGISGNTIYF. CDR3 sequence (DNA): TGTGCCAGCAGACCTTGGACAGGCATCTCTGGAAACACCATATATTTT.

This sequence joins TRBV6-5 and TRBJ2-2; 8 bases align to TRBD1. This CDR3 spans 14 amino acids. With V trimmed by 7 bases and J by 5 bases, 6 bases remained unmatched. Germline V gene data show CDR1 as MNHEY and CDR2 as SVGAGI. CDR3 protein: CASMDRERTGELFF. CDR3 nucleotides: TGTGCCAGCATGGACAGGGAGAGAACCGGGGAGCTGTTTTTT.

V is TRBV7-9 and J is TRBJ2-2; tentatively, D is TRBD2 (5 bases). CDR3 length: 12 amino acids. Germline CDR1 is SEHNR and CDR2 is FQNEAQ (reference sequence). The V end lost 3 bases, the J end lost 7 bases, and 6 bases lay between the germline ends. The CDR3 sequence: CASSFSGGELFF. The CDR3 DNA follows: TGTGCCAGCAGCTTCAGCGGCGGGGAGCTGTTTTTT.

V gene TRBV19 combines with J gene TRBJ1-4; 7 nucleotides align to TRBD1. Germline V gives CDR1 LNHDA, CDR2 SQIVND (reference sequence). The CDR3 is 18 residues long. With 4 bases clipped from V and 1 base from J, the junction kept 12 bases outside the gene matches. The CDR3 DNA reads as TGTGCCAGTAGTACTCGCAGGACAGGAATGGTAACTAATGAAAAACTGTTTTTT. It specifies CASSTRRTGMVTNEKLFF. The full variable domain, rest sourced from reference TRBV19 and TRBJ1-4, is DGGITQSPKYLFRKEGQNVTLSCEQNLNHDAMYWYRQDPGQGLRLIYYSQIVNDFQKGDIAEGYSVSREKKESFPLTVTSAQKNPTAFYLCASSTRRTGMVTNEKLFFGSGTQLSVL.

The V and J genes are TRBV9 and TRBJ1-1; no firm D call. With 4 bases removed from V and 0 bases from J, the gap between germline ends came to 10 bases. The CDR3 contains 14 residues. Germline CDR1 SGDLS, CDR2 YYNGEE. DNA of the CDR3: TGTGCCAGCAGCCCCCGGTGGTTGAACACTGAAGCTTTCTTT. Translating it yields CASSPRWLNTEAFF.

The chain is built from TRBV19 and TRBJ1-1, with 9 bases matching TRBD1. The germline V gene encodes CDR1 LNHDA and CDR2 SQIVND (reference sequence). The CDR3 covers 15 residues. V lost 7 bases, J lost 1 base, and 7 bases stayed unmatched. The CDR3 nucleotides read TGTGCCAGTATTACAGGGGGCGGATGGAACACTGAAGCTTTCTTT. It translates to CASITGGGWNTEAFF.